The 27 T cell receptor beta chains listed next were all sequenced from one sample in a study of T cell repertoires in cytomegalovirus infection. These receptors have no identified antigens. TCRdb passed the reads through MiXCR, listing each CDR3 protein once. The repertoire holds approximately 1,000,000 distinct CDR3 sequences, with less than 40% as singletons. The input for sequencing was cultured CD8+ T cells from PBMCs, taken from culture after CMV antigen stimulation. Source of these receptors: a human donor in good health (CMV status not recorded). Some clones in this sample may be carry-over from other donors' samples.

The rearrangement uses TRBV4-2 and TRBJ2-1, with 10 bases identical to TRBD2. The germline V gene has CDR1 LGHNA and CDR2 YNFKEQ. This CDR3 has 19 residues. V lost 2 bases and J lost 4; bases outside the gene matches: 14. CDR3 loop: CASSQKWSLQRGGYNEQFF. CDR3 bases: TGTGCCAGCAGCCAAAAGTGGTCACTTCAGCGGGGGGGATACAATGAGCAGTTCTTC.

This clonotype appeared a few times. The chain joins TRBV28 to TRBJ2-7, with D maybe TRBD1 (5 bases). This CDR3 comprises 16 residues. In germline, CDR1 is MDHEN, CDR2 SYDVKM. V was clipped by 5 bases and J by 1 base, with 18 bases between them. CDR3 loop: CASSTGTRGPSYEQYV. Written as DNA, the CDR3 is TGTGCCAGCAGTACCGGAACAAGGGGTCCGTCCTACGAGCAGTACGTC.

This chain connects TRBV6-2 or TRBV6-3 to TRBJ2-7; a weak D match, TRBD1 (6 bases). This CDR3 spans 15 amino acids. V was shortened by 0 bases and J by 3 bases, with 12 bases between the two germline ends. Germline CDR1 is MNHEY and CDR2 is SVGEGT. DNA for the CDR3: TGTGCCAGCAGTTACTCGAACCGGGACATCTACGAGCAGTACGTC. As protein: CASSYSNRDIYEQYV.

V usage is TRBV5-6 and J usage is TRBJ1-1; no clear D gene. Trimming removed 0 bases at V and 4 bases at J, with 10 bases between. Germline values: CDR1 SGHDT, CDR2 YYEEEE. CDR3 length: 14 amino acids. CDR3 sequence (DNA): TGTGCCAGCAGCTTGGCTTCCGGGGTCACTGAAGCTTTCTTT. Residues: CASSLASGVTEAFF.

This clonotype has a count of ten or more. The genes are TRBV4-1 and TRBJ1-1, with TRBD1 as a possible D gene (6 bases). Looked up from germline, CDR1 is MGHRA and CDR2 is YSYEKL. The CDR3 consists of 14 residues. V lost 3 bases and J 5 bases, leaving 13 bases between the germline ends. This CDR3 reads CASSHEGGRTEAFF. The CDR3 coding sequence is TGCGCCAGCAGCCACGAGGGGGGAAGGACTGAAGCTTTCTTT.

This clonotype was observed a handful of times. DNA of the CDR3: TGTGCCAGCAGCCGGGGAACCCTCCACTTT. The encoded protein is CASSRGTLHF. The chain has TRBV25-1 and TRBJ1-6; unclear D gene. CDR1 and CDR2 from the germline V gene are MGHDK and SYGVNS. This CDR3 contains 10 residues. V was shortened by 6 bases and J by 14 bases, with 8 bases between the two germline ends.

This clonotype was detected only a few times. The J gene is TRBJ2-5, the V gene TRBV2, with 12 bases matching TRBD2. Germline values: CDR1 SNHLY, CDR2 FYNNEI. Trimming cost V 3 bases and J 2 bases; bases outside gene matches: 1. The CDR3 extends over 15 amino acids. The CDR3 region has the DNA TGTGCCAGCAGTGATGGACTAGCGGGGCAAGAGACCCAGTACTTC. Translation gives CASSDGLAGQETQYF. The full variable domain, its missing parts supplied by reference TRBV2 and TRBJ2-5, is EPEVTQTPSHQVTQMGQEVILRCVPISNHLYFYWYRQILGQKVEFLVSFYNNEISEKSEIFDDQFSVERPDGSNFTLKIRSTKLEDSAMYFCASSDGLAGQETQYFGPGTRLLVL.

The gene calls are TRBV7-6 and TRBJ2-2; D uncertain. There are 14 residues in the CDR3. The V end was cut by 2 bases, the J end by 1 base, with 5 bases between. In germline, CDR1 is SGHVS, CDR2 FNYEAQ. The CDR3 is CASSLKLNTGELFF. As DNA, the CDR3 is TGTGCCAGCAGCTTAAAGTTGAACACCGGGGAGCTGTTTTTT.

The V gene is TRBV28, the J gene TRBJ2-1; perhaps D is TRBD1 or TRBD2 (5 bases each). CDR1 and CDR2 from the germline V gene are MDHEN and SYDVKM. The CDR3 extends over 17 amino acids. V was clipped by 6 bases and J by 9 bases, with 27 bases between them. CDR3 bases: TGTGCCAGCAGCTCACTCCCCCGGGGCCCGACCGGGCTTGAGCAGTTCTTC. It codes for CASSSLPRGPTGLEQFF.

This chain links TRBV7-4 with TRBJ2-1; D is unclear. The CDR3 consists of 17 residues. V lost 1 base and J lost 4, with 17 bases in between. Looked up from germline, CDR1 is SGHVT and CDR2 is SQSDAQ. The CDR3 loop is CASSLEEGGTLYNEQFF. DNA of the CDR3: TGTGCCAGCAGCTTAGAAGAAGGTGGTACCTTATACAATGAGCAGTTCTTC.

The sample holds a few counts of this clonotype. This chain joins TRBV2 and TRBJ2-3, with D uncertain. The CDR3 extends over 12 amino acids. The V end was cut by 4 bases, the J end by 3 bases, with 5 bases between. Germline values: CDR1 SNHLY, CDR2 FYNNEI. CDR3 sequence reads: CASSGLTDTQYF. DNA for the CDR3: TGTGCCAGCAGTGGCCTGACAGATACGCAGTATTTT.

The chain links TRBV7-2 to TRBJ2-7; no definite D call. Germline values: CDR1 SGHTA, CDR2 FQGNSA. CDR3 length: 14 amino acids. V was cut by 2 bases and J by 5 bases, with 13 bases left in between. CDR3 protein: CASSLTGLRNEQYF. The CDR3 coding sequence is TGTGCCAGCAGCTTAACTGGGTTGAGGAACGAGCAGTACTTC. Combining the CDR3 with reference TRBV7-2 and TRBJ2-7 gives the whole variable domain GAGVSQSPSNKVTEKGKDVELRCDPISGHTALYWYRQSLGQGLEFLIYFQGNSAPDKSGLPSDRFSAERTGGSVSTLTIQRTQQEDSAVYLCASSLTGLRNEQYFGPGTRLTVT.

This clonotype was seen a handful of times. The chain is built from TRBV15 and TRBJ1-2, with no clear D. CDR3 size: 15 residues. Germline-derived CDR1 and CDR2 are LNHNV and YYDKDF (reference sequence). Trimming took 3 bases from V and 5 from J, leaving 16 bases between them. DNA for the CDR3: TGTGCCACCAGCAGTACCCGGACGGGGAGTTATGGCTACACCTTC. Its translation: CATSSTRTGSYGYTF.

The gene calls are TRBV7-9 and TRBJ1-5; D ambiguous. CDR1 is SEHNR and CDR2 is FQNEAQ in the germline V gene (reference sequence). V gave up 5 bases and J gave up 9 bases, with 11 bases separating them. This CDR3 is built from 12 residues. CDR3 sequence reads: CASSQPAGPQHF. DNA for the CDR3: TGTGCCAGCAGCCAACCGGCAGGGCCCCAGCATTTT. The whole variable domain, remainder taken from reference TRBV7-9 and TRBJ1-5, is DTGVSQNPRHKITKRGQNVTFRCDPISEHNRLYWYRQTLGQGPEFLTYFQNEAQLEKSRLLSDRFSAERPKGSFSTLEIQRTEQGDSAMYLCASSQPAGPQHFGDGTRLSIL.

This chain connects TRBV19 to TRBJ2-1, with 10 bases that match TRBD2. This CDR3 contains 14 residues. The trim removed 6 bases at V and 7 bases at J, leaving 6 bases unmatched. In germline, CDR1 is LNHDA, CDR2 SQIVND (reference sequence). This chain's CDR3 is CASRGAGGLNEQFF. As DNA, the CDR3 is TGTGCCAGTAGGGGAGCGGGGGGGCTTAATGAGCAGTTCTTC.

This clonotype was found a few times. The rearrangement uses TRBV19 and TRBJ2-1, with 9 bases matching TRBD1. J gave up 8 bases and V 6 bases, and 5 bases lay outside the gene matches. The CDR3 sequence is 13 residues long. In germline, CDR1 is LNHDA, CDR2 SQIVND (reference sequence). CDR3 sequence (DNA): TGTGCCAGTAGGGGGACAGGGTGGGATGAGCAGTTCTTC. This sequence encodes CASRGTGWDEQFF.

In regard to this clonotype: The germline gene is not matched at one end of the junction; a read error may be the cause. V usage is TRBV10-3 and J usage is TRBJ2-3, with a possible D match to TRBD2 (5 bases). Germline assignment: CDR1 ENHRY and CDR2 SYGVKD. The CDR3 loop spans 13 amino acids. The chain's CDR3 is CATVEEARDTQYF. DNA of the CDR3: TGCGCCACCGTTGAGGAGGCCCGGGATACGCAGTATTTT.

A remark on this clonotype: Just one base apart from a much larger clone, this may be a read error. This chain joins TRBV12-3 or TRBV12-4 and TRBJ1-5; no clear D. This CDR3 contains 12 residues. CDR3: CVSQSWGQPQHF. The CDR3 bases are TGTGTCAGCCAATCCTGGGGTCAGCCCCAGCATTTT.

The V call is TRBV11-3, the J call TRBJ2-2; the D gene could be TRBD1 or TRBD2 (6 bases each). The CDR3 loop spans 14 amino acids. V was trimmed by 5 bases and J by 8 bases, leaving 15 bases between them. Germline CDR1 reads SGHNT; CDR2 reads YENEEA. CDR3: CASSAPQGTGELFF. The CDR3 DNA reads TGTGCCAGCAGCGCGCCCCAGGGGACTGGGGAGCTGTTTTTT.

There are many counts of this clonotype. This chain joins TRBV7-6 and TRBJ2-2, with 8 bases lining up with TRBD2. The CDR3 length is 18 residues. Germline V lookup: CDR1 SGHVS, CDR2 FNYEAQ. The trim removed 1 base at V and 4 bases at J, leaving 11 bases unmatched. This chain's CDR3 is CASSLGPPGLGVTGELFF. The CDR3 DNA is TGTGCCAGCAGCTTAGGGCCCCCGGGACTAGGGGTCACCGGGGAGCTGTTTTTT. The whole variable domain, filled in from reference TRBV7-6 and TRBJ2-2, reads GAGVSQSPRYKVTKRGQDVALRCDPISGHVSLYWYRQALGQGPEFLTYFNYEAQQDKSGLPNDRFSAERPEGSISTLTIQRTEQRDSAMYRCASSLGPPGLGVTGELFFGEGSRLTVL.

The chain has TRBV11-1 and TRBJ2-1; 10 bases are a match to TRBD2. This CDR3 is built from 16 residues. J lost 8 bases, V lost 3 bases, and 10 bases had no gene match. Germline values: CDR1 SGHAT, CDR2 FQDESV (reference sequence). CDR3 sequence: CASSFQRGGPRDEQFF. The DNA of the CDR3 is TGTGCCAGCAGCTTTCAGCGGGGGGGGCCCAGAGATGAGCAGTTCTTC.

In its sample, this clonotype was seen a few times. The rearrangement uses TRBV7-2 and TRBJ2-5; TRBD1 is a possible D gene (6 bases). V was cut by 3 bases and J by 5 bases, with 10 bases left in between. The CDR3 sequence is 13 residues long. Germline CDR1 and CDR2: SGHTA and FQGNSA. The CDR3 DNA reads TGTGCCAGCAGCTTCTTACAGGGTGAGACCCAGTACTTC. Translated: CASSFLQGETQYF. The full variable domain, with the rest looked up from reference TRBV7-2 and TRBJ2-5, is GAGVSQSPSNKVTEKGKDVELRCDPISGHTALYWYRQSLGQGLEFLIYFQGNSAPDKSGLPSDRFSAERTGGSVSTLTIQRTQQEDSAVYLCASSFLQGETQYFGPGTRLLVL.

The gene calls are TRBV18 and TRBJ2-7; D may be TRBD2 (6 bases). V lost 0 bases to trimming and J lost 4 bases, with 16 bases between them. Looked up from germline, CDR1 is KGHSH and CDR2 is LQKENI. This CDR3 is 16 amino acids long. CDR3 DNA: TGTGCCAGCTCACCACCGCGGGACGAAAATGGGTACGAGCAGTACGTC. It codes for CASSPPRDENGYEQYV.

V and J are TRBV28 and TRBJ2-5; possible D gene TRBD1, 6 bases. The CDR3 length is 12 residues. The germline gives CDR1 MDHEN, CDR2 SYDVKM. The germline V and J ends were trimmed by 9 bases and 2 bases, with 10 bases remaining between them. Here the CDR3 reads CASGTQQETQYF. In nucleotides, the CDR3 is TGTGCCAGTGGGACACAACAAGAGACCCAGTACTTC. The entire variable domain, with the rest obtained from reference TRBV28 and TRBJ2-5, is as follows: DVKVTQSSRYLVKRTGEKVFLECVQDMDHENMFWYRQDPGLGLRLIYFSYDVKMKEKGDIPEGYSVSREKKERFSLILESASTNQTSMYLCASGTQQETQYFGPGTRLLVL.

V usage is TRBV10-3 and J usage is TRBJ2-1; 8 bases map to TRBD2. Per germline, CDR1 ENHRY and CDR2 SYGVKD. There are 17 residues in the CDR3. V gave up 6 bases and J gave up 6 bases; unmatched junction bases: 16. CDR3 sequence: CAIRLTTLGLEGNEQFF. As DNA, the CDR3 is TGTGCCATCAGGCTGACCACCTTGGGACTAGAGGGCAATGAGCAGTTCTTC.

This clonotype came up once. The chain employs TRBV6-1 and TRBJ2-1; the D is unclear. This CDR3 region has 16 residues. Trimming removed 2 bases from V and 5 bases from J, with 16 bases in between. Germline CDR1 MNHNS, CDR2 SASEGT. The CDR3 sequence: CASSETGLPPDNEQFF. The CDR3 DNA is TGTGCCAGCAGTGAAACTGGTCTCCCGCCCGACAATGAGCAGTTCTTC.

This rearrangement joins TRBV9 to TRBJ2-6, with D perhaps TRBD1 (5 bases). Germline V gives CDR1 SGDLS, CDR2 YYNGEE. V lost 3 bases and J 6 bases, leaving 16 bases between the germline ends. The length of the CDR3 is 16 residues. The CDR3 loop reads CASSDAPRAMANVLTF. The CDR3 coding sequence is TGTGCCAGCAGCGACGCCCCCAGGGCAATGGCCAACGTCCTGACTTTC.